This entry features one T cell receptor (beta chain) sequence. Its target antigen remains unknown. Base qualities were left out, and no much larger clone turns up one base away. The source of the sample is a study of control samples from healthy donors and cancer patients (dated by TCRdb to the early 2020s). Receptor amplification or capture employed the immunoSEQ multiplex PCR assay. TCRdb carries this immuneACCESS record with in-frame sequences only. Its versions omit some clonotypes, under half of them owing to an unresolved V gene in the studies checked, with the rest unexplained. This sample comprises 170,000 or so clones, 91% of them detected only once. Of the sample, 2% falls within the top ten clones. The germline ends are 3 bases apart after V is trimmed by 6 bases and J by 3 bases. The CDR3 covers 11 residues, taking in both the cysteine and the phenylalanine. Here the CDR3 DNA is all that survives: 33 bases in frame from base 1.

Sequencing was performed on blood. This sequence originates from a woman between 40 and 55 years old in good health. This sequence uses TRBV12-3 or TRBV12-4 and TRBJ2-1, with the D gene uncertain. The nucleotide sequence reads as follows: TGTGCCAGCAGCTACTACAATGAGCAGTTCTTC. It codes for CASSYYNEQFF.